This T cell receptor beta chain was identified during a study of T-cell memory formation after mild COVID-19. Regarding the study as a whole: Mainly CM and EM harbored the contracting CD4+ clones; mainly EMRA harbored the CD8+ ones. Contracting clones, day 15 to 85, had balanced CD4/CD8, and later expanders favored CD4+.

V trimming: 3 bases; J trimming: 4 bases; junction bases outside the gene matches: 11. Germline V lookup: CDR1 SGDLS, CDR2 YYNGEE. The CDR3 is 16 residues long. This clonotype was observed a handful of times. Its target is unknown. TCRdb re-derived calls from the 5' RACE reads in MiXCR, one entry per CDR3 protein. The data show a few hundred thousand distinct CDR3 sequences, around 20% seen once. This clonotype was sampled from a man younger than 35 who had mild COVID-19 (a few samples of this study predate the infection). Cell type and time point are not known. Sequences were obtained from PBMCs or a T cell subset sorted from them (not recorded which). This chain joins TRBV9 and TRBJ2-3; 7 nucleotides match TRBD1. The CDR3 bases are TGTGCCAGCAGCGCCGCCGTCGACAGGGTCCCAGATACGCAGTATTTT. It yields the protein CASSAAVDRVPDTQYF. The full variable domain, in which reference TRBV9 and TRBJ2-3 provide the parts outside the CDR3, is DSGVTQTPKHLITATGQRVTLRCSPRSGDLSVYWYQQSLDQGLQFLIQYYNGEERAKGNILERFSAQQFPDLHSELNLSSLELGDSALYFCASSAAVDRVPDTQYFGPGTRLTVL.